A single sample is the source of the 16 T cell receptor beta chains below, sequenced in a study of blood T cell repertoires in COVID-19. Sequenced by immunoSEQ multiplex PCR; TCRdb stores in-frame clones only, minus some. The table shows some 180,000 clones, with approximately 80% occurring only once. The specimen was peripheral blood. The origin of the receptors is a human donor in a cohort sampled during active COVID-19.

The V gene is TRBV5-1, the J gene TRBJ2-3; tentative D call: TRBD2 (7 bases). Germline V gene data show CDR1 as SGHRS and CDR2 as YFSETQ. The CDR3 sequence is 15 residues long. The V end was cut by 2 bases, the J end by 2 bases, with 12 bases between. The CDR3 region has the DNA TGCGCCAGCAGCTTAACGGGGGGCCCCACAGATACGCAGTATTTT. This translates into CASSLTGGPTDTQYF.

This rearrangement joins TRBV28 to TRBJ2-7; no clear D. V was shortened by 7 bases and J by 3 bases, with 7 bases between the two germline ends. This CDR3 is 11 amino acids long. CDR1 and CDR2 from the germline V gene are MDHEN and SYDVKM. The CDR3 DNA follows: TGTGCCAGCAACATTGGCTACGAGCAGTACTTC. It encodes CASNIGYEQYF.

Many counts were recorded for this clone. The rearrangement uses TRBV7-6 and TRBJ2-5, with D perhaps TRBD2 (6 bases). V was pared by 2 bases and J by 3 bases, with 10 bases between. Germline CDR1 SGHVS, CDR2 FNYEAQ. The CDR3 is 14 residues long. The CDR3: CASSLQTGEETQYF. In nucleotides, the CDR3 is TGTGCCAGCAGCTTACAGACGGGAGAAGAGACCCAGTACTTC.

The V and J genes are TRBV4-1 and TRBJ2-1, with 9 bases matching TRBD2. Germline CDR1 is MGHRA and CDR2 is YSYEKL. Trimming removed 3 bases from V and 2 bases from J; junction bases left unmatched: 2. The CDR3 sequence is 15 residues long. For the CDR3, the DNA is TGCGCCAGCAGCCAGACTAGCGGCACCTACAATGAGCAGTTCTTC. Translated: CASSQTSGTYNEQFF.

The CDR3 loop reads CASSQGGRSTGELFF. CDR3 nucleotides: TGCGCCAGCAGCCAAGGCGGGAGGTCCACCGGGGAGCTGTTTTTT. J is TRBJ2-2 and V is TRBV4-1; TRBD2 matches at 8 bases. The CDR3 extends over 15 amino acids. Unmatched junction bases numbered 2, after V lost 1 base and J lost 4 bases. Germline values: CDR1 MGHRA, CDR2 YSYEKL.

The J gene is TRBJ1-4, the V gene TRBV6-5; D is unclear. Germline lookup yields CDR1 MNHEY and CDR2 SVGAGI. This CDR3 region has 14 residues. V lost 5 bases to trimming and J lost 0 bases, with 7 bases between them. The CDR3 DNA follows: TGTGCCAGCAGTAACGGGGCAACTAATGAAAAACTGTTTTTT. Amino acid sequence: CASSNGATNEKLFF.

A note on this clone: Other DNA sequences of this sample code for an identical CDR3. The CDR3 loop reads CASSLREGLTDTQYF. In nucleotides, the CDR3 is TGTGCCAGCAGTTTGCGGGAGGGCCTCACAGATACGCAGTATTTT. This chain joins TRBV27 and TRBJ2-3; 9 nucleotides line up with TRBD2. From germline, CDR1 is MNHEY and CDR2 SMNVEV (reference sequence). The CDR3 has 15 residues. The trim removed 3 bases at V and 2 bases at J, leaving 3 bases unmatched.

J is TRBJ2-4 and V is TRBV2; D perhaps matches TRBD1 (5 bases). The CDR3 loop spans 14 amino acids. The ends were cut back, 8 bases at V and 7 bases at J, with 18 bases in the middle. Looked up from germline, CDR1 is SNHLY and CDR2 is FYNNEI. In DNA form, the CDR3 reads TGTGCCAGCGGTCTCTTGAAGCAGGGTAACATTCAGTACTTC. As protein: CASGLLKQGNIQYF.

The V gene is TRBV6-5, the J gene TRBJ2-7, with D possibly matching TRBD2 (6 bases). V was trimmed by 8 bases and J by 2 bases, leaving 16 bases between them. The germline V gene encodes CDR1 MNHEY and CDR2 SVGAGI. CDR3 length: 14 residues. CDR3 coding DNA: TGTGCCAGCGTTAGGTCAGGCGGGGCCTACGAGCAGTACTTC. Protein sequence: CASVRSGGAYEQYF.

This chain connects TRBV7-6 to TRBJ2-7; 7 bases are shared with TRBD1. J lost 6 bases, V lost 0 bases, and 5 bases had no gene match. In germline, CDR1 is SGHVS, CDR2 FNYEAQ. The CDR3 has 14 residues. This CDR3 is CASSLAVQGSEQYF. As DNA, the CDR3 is TGTGCCAGCAGCTTAGCAGTACAGGGGAGCGAGCAGTACTTC.

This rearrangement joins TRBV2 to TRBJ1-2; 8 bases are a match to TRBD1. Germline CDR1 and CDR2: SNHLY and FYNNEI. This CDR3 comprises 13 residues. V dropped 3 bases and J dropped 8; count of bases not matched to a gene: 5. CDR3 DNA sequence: TGTGCCAGCAGTGAGCGGACAGGGTTAGGCTACACCTTC. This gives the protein CASSERTGLGYTF.

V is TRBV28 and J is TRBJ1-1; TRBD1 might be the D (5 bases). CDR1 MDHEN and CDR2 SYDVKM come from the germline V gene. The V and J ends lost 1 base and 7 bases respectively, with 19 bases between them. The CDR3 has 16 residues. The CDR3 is CASSLSTQGGRREAFF. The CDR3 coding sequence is TGTGCCAGCAGTTTATCAACTCAGGGCGGAAGACGTGAAGCTTTCTTT.

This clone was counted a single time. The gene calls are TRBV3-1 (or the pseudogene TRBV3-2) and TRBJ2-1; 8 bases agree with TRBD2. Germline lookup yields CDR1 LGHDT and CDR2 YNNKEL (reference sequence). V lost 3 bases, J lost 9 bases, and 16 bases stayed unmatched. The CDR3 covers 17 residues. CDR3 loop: CASSHHAGTRVGGEQFF. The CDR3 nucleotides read TGTGCCAGCAGCCATCACGCCGGGACTAGAGTGGGAGGTGAGCAGTTCTTC.

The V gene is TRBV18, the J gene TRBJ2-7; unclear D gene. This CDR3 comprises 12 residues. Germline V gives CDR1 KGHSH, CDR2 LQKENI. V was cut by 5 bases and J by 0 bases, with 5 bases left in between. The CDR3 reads CASSSHSYEQYF. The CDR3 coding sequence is TGTGCCAGCTCATCCCACTCCTACGAGCAGTACTTC.

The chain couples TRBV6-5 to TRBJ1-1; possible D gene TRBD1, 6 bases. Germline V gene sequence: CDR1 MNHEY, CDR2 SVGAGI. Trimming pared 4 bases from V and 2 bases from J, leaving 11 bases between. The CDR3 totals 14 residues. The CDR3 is CASSFGQFNTEAFF. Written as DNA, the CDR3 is TGTGCCAGCAGTTTCGGACAGTTTAACACTGAAGCTTTCTTT.

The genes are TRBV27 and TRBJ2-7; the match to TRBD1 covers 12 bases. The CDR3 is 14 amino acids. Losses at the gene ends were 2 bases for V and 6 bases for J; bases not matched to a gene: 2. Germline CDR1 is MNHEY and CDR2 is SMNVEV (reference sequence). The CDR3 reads CASSLGTGGREQYF. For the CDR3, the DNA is TGTGCCAGCAGTTTAGGGACAGGGGGCCGCGAGCAGTACTTC.